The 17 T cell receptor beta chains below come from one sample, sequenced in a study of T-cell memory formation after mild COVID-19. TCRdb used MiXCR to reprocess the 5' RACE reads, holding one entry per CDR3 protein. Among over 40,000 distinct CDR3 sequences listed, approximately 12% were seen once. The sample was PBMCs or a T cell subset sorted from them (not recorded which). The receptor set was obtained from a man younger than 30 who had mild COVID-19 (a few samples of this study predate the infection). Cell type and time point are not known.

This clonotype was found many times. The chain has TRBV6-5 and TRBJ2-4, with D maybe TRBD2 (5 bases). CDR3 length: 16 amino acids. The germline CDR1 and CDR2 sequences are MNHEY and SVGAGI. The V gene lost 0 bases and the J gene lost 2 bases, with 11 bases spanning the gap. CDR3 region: CASSYSSDSSKNIQYF. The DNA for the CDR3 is TGTGCCAGCAGTTACTCTTCGGACTCTTCCAAAAACATTCAGTACTTC.

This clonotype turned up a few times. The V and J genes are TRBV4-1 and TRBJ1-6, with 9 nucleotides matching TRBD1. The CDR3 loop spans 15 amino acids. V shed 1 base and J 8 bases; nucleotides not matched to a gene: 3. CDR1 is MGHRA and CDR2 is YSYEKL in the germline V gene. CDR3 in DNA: TGCGCCAGCAGCCAAGTAGGGACAGGGCATTCACCCCTCCACTTT. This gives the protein CASSQVGTGHSPLHF.

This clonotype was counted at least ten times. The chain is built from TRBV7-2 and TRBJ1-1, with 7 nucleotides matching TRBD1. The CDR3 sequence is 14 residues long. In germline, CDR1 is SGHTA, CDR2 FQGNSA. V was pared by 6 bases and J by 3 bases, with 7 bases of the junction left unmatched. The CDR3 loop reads CASRVPGQYTEAFF. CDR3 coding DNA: TGTGCCAGCAGGGTTCCGGGACAGTACACTGAAGCTTTCTTT.

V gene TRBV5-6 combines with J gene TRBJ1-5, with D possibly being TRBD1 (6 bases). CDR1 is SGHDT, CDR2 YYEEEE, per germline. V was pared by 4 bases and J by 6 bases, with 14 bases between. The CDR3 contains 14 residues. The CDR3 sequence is CASSPFSGAQPQHF. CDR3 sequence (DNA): TGTGCCAGCAGCCCCTTCTCAGGGGCTCAGCCCCAGCATTTT.

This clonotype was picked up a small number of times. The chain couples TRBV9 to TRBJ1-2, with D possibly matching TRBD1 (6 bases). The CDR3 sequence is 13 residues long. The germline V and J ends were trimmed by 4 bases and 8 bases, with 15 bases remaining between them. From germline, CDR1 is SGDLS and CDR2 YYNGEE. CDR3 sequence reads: CASSRRQAEGYTF. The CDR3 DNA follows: TGTGCCAGCAGCAGAAGACAGGCCGAAGGCTACACCTTC. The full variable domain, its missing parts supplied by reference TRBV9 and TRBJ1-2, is DSGVTQTPKHLITATGQRVTLRCSPRSGDLSVYWYQQSLDQGLQFLIQYYNGEERAKGNILERFSAQQFPDLHSELNLSSLELGDSALYFCASSRRQAEGYTFGSGTRLTVV.

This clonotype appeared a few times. CDR3 nucleotides: TGTGCCAGCAGTCCACCCGGGACTAGTTTTTCCGAGCAGTACTTC. Amino acid sequence: CASSPPGTSFSEQYF. V gene TRBV6-6 combines with J gene TRBJ2-7, with 8 bases aligning to TRBD2. CDR3 length: 15 amino acids. V shed 5 bases, J shed 6 bases, and the junction held 12 bases outside the gene matches. Germline CDR1 and CDR2: MNHNY and SVGAGI (reference sequence).

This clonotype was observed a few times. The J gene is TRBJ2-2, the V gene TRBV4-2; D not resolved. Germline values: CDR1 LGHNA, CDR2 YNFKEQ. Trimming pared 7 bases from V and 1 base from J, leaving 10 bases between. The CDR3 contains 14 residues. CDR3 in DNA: TGTGCCAGCATCTACACAGTGAACACCGGGGAGCTGTTTTTT. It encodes CASIYTVNTGELFF.

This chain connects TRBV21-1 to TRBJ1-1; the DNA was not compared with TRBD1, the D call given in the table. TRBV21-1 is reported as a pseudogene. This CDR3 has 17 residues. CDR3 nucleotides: TGTGCCAGCAGAACAACGGGGCGACTGCTTATGAACACTGAAGCTTTCTTT. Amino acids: CASRTTGRLLMNTEAFF.

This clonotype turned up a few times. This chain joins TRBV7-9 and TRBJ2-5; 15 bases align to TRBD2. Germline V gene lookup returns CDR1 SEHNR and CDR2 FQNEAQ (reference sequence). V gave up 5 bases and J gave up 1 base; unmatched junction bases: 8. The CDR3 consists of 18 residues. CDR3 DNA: TGTGCCAGCAGCCCTGGACTAGCGGGGGGGGATTTCCAAGAGACCCAGTACTTC. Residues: CASSPGLAGGDFQETQYF.

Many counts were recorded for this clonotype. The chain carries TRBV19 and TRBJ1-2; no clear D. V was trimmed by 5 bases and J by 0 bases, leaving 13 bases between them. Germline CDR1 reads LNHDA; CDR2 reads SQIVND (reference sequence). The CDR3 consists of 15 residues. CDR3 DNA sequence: TGTGCCAGTAGTCCGATGGACGGGGCTAACTATGGCTACACCTTC. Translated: CASSPMDGANYGYTF.

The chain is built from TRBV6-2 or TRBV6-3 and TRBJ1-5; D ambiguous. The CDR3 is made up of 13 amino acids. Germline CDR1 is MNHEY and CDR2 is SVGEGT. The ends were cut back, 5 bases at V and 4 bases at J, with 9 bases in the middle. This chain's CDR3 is CASSRRQNQPQHF. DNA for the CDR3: TGTGCCAGCAGTCGCCGGCAAAATCAGCCCCAGCATTTT.

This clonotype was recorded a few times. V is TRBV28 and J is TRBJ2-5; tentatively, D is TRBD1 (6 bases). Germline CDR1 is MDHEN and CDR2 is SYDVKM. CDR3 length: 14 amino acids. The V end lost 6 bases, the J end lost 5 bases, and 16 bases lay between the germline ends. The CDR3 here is CASRKQQGSETQYF. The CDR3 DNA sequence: TGTGCCAGCAGGAAACAACAGGGATCGGAGACCCAGTACTTC.

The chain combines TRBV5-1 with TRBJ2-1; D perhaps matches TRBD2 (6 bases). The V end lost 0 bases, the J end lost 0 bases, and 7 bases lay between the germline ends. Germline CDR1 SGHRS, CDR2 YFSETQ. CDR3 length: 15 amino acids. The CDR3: CASSLGGVSYNEQFF. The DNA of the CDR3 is TGCGCCAGCAGCTTGGGGGGGGTCTCCTACAATGAGCAGTTCTTC.

The DNA of the CDR3 is TGTGCCAGCAGCCTGTATGATTTCTACGAGCAGTACGTC. Its protein is CASSLYDFYEQYV. The J gene is TRBJ2-7, the V gene TRBV7-3; D gene uncertain. V dropped 5 bases and J dropped 3 bases, with 11 bases sitting between them. Per germline, CDR1 SGHTA and CDR2 FQGTGA. This CDR3 is built from 13 residues.

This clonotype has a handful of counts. The CDR3 DNA is TGTGCCAGCAGTTCGGCAGGGGCGAACACCGGGGAGCTGTTTTTT. This sequence encodes CASSSAGANTGELFF. The chain uses TRBV6-2 or TRBV6-3 and TRBJ2-2; a possible D gene is TRBD1 (6 bases). The CDR3 is 15 residues long. The germline V and J ends were trimmed by 4 bases and 0 bases, with 9 bases remaining between them. Germline assignment: CDR1 MNHEY and CDR2 SVGEGT.

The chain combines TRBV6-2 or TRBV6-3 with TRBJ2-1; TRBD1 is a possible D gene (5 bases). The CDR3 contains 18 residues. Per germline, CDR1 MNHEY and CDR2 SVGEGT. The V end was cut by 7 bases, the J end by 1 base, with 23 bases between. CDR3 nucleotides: TGTGCCAGCAAATGGTCGCTTGGGGCCTTTGGGTCCTACAATGAGCAGTTCTTC. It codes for CASKWSLGAFGSYNEQFF.

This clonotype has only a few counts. In DNA form, the CDR3 reads TGTGCCAGCAGCGTAGTCTATCGCCGGTTTCGCACTGAAGCTTTCTTT. Translated: CASSVVYRRFRTEAFF. The V call is TRBV9, the J call TRBJ1-1, with unresolved D. The CDR3 is made up of 16 amino acids. The V and J ends lost 0 bases and 4 bases respectively, with 16 bases between them. The germline V gene has CDR1 SGDLS and CDR2 YYNGEE.